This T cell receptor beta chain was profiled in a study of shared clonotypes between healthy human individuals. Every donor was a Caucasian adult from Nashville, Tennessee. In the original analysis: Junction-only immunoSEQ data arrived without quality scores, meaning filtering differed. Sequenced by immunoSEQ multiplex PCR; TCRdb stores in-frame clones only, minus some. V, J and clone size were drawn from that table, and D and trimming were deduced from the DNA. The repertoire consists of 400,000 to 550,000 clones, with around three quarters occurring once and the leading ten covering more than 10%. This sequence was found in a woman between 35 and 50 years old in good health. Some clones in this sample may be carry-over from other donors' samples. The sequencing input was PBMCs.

DNA of the CDR3: TGTGCCAGCAGCCCCGGACTAGCGGGAGTTCAAGAGACCCAGTACTTC. The encoded protein is CASSPGLAGVQETQYF. The rearrangement joins TRBV11-3 to TRBJ2-5, with TRBD2 matching over 13 bases. Germline V CDR1 and CDR2: SGHNT, YENEEA. V was clipped by 5 bases and J by 2 bases; unmatched bases: 5. The CDR3 spans 16 residues.